A selection of T cell receptor beta chains follows, all from one sample in a study of blood T cell repertoires in COVID-19. Clones were sequenced by immunoSEQ multiplex PCR, and TCRdb holds only the in-frame ones, with some missing. Among fewer than 55,000 clones listed, around 90% were seen once. The specimen sequenced was peripheral blood. All receptors come from a man in his fifties or sixties with active COVID-19. CDR3s leave out the opening cysteine and the closing phenylalanine or tryptophan. Fields, in order: CDR3 protein, D gene, V gene. The D gene is left open where the match is weak.

ASSFPGGTGEDNEQF	TRBD1	TRBV5-4
ASRAGGSNYGYT	TRBD1	TRBV25-1
ASSEIGDQPQH	.	TRBV25-1
ASSVVYPSGRNGEQF	TRBD2	TRBV9
AISEPGTGATDTQY	TRBD1	TRBV10-3
ASSEDRVSLSSGNTIY	TRBD1	TRBV4-2
ASSEARGARGDTQY	.	TRBV6-1
ASSPTGLAGGNTGELF	TRBD2	TRBV7-3
ASSIQGQGNSPLH	.	TRBV19
ASSQGRGDEY	.	TRBV6-2/TRBV6-3
ASSLSTRTDFHQPQH	.	TRBV5-6
ASSQGSSGNTIY	.	TRBV4-2
ASSTRQNNEQF	.	TRBV18
ASSRDGSVTDTQY	.	TRBV19
ASSEAGRAETQY	TRBD2	TRBV2
ASSLAGTLHQPQH	.	TRBV7-9
ASSPDGSYEQY	.	TRBV9
ASSQDRGQGYEQY	TRBD1	TRBV4-1
ASSLSGGYEKLF	.	TRBV7-2
ASSSLAGDNNEQF	TRBD2	TRBV6-5
ASSQGQGAAGANVLT	TRBD1	TRBV5-1
ASSLRSDQPQH	.	TRBV12-3/TRBV12-4
ASSRDRRETQY	TRBD1	TRBV11-2
AISESTGEGNQPQH	TRBD1	TRBV10-3
ASSMGRTDTQY	.	TRBV19
ASSSQRSALTQY	.	TRBV7-2
ASSPPGERRLETQY	.	TRBV13
ASSFGQGGNPGELF	TRBD1	TRBV5-1
ASSVNQGAFGNEQF	TRBD1	TRBV6-6
ASRRGQVNQPQH	TRBD1	TRBV27
ASSLPRELSTDTQY	.	TRBV7-2
ASSPMGGSYEQY	.	TRBV5-5
ASSASGKGNEQF	TRBD2	TRBV6-6
ASNAIPGLANEQY	.	TRBV6-5
ASSLAGVYGYT	.	TRBV12-3/TRBV12-4
ASSNPLGSSYEQY	.	TRBV6-6
ASSGRDYGYT	.	TRBV18